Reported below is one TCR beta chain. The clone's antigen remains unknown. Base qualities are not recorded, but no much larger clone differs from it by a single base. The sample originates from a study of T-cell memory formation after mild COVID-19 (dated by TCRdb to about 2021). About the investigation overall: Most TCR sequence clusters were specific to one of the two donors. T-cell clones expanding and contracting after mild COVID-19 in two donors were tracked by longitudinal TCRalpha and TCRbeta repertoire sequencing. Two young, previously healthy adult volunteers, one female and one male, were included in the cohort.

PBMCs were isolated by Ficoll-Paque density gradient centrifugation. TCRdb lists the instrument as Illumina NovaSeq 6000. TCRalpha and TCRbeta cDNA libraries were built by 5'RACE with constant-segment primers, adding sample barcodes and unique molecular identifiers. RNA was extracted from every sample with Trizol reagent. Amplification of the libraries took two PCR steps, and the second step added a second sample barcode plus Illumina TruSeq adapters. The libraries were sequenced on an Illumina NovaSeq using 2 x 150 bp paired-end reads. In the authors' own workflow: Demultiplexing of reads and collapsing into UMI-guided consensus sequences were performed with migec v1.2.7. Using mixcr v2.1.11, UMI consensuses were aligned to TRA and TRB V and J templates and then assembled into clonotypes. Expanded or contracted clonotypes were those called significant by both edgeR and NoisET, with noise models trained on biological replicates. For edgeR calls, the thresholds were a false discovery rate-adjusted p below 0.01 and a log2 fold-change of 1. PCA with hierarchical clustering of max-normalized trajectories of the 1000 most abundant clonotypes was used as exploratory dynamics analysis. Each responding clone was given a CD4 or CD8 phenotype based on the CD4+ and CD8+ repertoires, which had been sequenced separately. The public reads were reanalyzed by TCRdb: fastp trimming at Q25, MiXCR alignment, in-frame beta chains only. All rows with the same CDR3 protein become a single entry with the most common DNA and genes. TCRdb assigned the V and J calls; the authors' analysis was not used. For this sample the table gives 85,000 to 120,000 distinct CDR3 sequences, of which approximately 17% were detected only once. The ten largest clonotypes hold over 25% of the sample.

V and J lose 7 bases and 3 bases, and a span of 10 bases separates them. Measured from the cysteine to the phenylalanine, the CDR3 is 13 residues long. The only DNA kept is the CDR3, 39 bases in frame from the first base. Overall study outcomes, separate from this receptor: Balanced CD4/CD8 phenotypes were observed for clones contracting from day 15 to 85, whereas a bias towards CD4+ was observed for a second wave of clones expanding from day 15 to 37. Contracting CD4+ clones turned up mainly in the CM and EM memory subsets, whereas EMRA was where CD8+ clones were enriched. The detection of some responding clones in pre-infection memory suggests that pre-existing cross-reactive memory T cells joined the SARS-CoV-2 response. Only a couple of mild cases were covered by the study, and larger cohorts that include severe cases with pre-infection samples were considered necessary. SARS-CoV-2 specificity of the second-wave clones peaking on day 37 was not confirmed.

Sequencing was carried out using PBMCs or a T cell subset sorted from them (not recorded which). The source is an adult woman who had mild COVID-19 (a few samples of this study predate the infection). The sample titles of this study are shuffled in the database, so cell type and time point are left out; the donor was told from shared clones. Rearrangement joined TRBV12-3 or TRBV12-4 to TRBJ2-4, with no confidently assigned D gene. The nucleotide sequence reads TGTGCCAGCACCGCGCCTAGCAAAAACATTCAGTACTTC. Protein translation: CASTAPSKNIQYF.